These 9 T cell receptor beta chains were sequenced from one sample in a study of blood T cell repertoires in COVID-19. Assay: immunoSEQ multiplex PCR; the TCRdb copy retains only in-frame clones and omits some. The table lists fewer than 350,000 clones, 75% to 90% of them singletons. Sequencing input: PBMCs or T cells enriched from blood (not recorded which). These receptors originate from a woman aged 25 to 39 who had been exposed to COVID-19.

This rearrangement joins TRBV12-3 or TRBV12-4 to TRBJ1-2; D is ambiguous. The CDR3 spans 10 residues. Trimming stripped 6 bases from V and 4 bases from J, with 3 bases between. The CDR3 nucleotides read TGTGCCAGCAGGAGCTATGGCTACACCTTC. Protein sequence: CASRSYGYTF.

The J gene is TRBJ2-7, the V gene TRBV24-1; D uncertain. Germline V gene data show CDR1 as KGHDR and CDR2 as SFDVKD. Trimming pared 5 bases from V and 2 bases from J, leaving 12 bases between. The CDR3 runs 14 residues. The CDR3 sequence: CATSGATATYEQYF. CDR3 DNA sequence: TGTGCCACCAGTGGGGCAACGGCGACCTACGAGCAGTACTTC.

In this sample, this clone turned up once. The rearrangement joins TRBV25-1 to TRBJ1-1; TRBD1 matches 8 bases. Germline V lookup: CDR1 MGHDK, CDR2 SYGVNS. The junction had 4 bases not matched to a gene; V was cut back by 0 bases and J by 4 bases. The CDR3 runs 15 residues. For the CDR3, the DNA is TGTGCCAGCAGTGAATATCACAGGGGGGCCACTGAAGCTTTCTTT. Translated, it gives CASSEYHRGATEAFF.

On this clone: Other DNA variants within this sample encode the same CDR3. The chain couples TRBV5-1 to TRBJ1-6; D is perhaps TRBD1 (6 bases). This CDR3 is built from 15 residues. CDR1 SGHRS and CDR2 YFSETQ come from the germline V gene. Trimming pared 2 bases from V and 5 bases from J, leaving 11 bases between. The CDR3 here is CASSFGQKDNSPLHF. CDR3 DNA sequence: TGCGCCAGCAGCTTCGGACAGAAAGATAATTCACCCCTCCACTTT. The entire variable domain, with the rest obtained from reference TRBV5-1 and TRBJ1-6, is as follows: KAGVTQTPRYLIKTRGQQVTLSCSPISGHRSVSWYQQTPGQGLQFLFEYFSETQRNKGNFPGRFSGRQFSNSRSEMNVSTLELGDSALYLCASSFGQKDNSPLHFGNGTRLTVT.

The table lists this clone with a few counts. The J gene is TRBJ2-2, the V gene TRBV7-9; the D gene is possibly TRBD2 (6 bases). Germline lookup yields CDR1 SEHNR and CDR2 FQNEAQ (reference sequence). The length of the CDR3 is 19 residues. Trimming took 5 bases from V and 3 from J, leaving 25 bases between them. The CDR3 DNA reads as TGTGCCAGCAGCCATCGGGGGTTAAGAGGGCATCAATACACCGGGGAGCTGTTTTTT. Its translation is CASSHRGLRGHQYTGELFF.

The V and J genes are TRBV7-2 and TRBJ2-1; 14 bases line up with TRBD2. The trim removed 5 bases at V and 8 bases at J, leaving 11 bases unmatched. Looked up from germline, CDR1 is SGHTA and CDR2 is FQGNSA. The CDR3 length is 17 residues. The CDR3 loop reads CASSGVATSGRGYEQFF. The CDR3 region has the DNA TGTGCCAGCAGCGGAGTGGCGACTAGCGGGAGGGGGTATGAGCAGTTCTTC.

The chain joins TRBV30 to TRBJ1-4; D is uncertain. The CDR3 extends over 13 amino acids. With 0 bases removed from V and 8 bases from J, the gap between germline ends came to 10 bases. Germline assignment: CDR1 GTSNPN and CDR2 SVGIG (reference sequence). The CDR3 region has the DNA TGTGCCTGGAGTGTACGGTCCGGGGAAAAACTGTTTTTT. Amino acids: CAWSVRSGEKLFF. Using reference TRBV30 and TRBJ1-4 for the parts outside the CDR3, the full variable domain is SQTIHQWPATLVQPVGSPLSLECTVEGTSNPNLYWYRQAAGRGLQLLFYSVGIGQISSEVPQNLSASRPQDRQFILSSKKLLLSDSGFYLCAWSVRSGEKLFFGSGTQLSVL.

The chain has TRBV19 and TRBJ1-6, with 7 bases matching TRBD1. This CDR3 comprises 16 residues. V shed 9 bases and J 5 bases; nucleotides not matched to a gene: 13. Germline CDR1 and CDR2: LNHDA and SQIVND (reference sequence). This chain's CDR3 is CASRNSEGAHNSPLHF. In DNA form, the CDR3 reads TGTGCCAGCAGAAATTCGGAGGGGGCGCATAATTCACCCCTCCACTTT.

This chain connects TRBV19 to TRBJ2-5; D ambiguous. Germline V CDR1 and CDR2: LNHDA, SQIVND (reference sequence). The CDR3 length is 13 residues. The V and J ends lost 0 bases and 3 bases respectively, with 5 bases between them. The CDR3 protein is CASSIDQEETQYF. The DNA of the CDR3 is TGTGCCAGTAGTATAGATCAGGAAGAGACCCAGTACTTC. Using reference TRBV19 and TRBJ2-5 for the parts outside the CDR3, the full variable domain is DGGITQSPKYLFRKEGQNVTLSCEQNLNHDAMYWYRQDPGQGLRLIYYSQIVNDFQKGDIAEGYSVSREKKESFPLTVTSAQKNPTAFYLCASSIDQEETQYFGPGTRLLVL.